Sequencing of this T cell receptor beta chain was carried out in a study of T cells after yellow fever vaccination (dated by TCRdb to the late 2010s). Background for the entire study: Libraries from fractions with low cell numbers were prepared with the SMART-Seq v4 Ultra Low Input RNA kit. To follow T-cell clones before and after primary and booster YFV17D yellow fever vaccination, bulk TCR alpha and beta repertoires were sequenced over time. Blood was drawn at multiple timepoints before and after primary and secondary immunization, with bulk PBMC replicates and cell subsets isolated. Two healthy male donors, one aged 18 to 30 and one aged 30 to 40 years, made up the cohort.

Summary of the overall study and its limitations: After the booster, most of the clones that had expanded following primary vaccination were detected again (96% of CD4 and more than 85% of CD8), which suggests that memory was broadly maintained. The secondary T-cell response was weaker than the primary response but faster, peaking on day 5 instead of day 15. A small fraction of clonotypes appeared in both the CD4 and CD8 compartments, likely as a result of convergent recombination. The study included only a couple of donors, which limits how far the findings can be generalized. Computational filtering was required because FACS-sorted repertoires could contain abundant contaminating clonotypes from the bulk population.

TCR cDNA was made using 5'RACE template switching, a step that added a universal primer site and unique molecular identifiers. Priming for cDNA synthesis came from both the TCR alpha and TCR beta constant segments. Libraries were amplified in two PCR steps, with sample barcodes and sequencing adapters added in the second step. Sequencing of libraries was done on Illumina HiSeq 2500 (2x100 bp) or NovaSeq (2x150 bp). From the authors' description of their analysis: MIGEC handled demultiplexing of reads and collapsing into UMI consensus sequences, while MiXCR performed V(D)J alignment. Vaccine-responding clonotypes were identified with edgeR using replicate PBMC samples, with FDR below 0.01 and a log2 fold change above 5 up to day 15 being required. Bulk clonotypes were assigned CD4 or CD8 identity according to which sequenced CD4 or CD8 repertoire held them at higher abundance. Clonotypes enriched at least 10-fold in dextramer-positive over dextramer-negative fractions were defined as NS4B-specific, and CD4-biased clonotypes were excluded. Using fastp at Q25 and MiXCR, TCRdb reprocessed the public reads and kept productive beta chains. Each entry is one CDR3 protein sequence, shown with its most common DNA and genes. These V and J calls are TCRdb output, not the study's own analysis. The sample profile shows 80,000 to 100,000 distinct CDR3 sequences; roughly 10% of them were found once. The ten largest clonotypes hold 15% to 20% of the sample.

Comments on this clonotype: No per-base quality is available; no much larger clone lies one base away.

What this sample's treatment or condition label stands for: live attenuated yellow fever vaccine strain. A standard Ficoll-Paque protocol was used to isolate PBMCs from peripheral blood. Epitope-specific CD8 T cells were sorted using a dextramer loaded with the yellow fever NS4B epitope peptide, with anti-CD3 and anti-CD8 staining. TriZol was used to extract RNA from bulk PBMCs, from CD4 and CD8 fractions, and from dextramer-positive and dextramer-negative fractions. V is clipped by 7 bases and J by 5 bases, and the sequence between their germline boundaries is 21 bases long. The germline V gene (reference sequence) yields SGHNT for CDR1 and YYREEE for CDR2. The CDR3 measures 15 amino acids from cysteine to phenylalanine. Of the read, only the CDR3 DNA is kept; its 45 bases are in frame from base 1.

The sequencing used CD8+ T cells not binding an NS4B(214-222) dextramer, sorted from PBMCs, collected around 15 days after the first yellow fever vaccination. Per the publication, the cell subset or site label means: NS4B epitope dextramer-negative CD8 T cells. The TCR originated in a man aged 18 to 30 who received the YFV17D yellow fever vaccine. Recombination connected TRBV5-4 to TRBJ2-5; the D gene is possibly TRBD2, with 6 bases matching. This receptor has the CDR3 CASASPGLPKETQYF. The nucleotide sequence reads as follows: TGTGCCAGCGCCTCTCCGGGACTTCCAAAGGAGACCCAGTACTTC.